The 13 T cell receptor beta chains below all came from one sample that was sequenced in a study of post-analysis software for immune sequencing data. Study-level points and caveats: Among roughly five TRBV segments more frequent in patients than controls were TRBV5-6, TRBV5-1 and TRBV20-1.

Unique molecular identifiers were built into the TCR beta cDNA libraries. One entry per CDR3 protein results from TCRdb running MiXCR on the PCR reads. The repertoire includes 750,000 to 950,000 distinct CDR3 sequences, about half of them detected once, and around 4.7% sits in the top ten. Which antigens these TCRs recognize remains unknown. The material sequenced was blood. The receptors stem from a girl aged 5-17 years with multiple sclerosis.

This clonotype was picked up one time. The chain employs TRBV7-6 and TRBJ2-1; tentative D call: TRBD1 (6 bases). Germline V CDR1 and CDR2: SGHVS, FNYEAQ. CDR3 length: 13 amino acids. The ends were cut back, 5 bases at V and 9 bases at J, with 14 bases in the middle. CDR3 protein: CASSGDQGIEQFF. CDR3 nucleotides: TGTGCCAGCAGCGGAGACCAGGGGATTGAGCAGTTCTTC.

The CDR3 DNA is TGTGCCACCAGTGATTGGACGTACCAAGAGACCCAGTACTTC. It specifies CATSDWTYQETQYF. The chain joins TRBV24-1 to TRBJ2-5; D is unclear. Deletions cut 2 bases from V and 0 bases from J, with 6 bases between. CDR1 KGHDR and CDR2 SFDVKD come from the germline V gene. The CDR3 contains 14 residues.

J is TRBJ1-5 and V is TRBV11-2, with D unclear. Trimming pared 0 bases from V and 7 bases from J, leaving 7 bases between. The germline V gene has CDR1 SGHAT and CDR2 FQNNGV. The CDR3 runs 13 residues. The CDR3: CASSLEPWQPQHF. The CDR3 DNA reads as TGTGCCAGCAGCTTAGAACCCTGGCAGCCCCAGCATTTT.

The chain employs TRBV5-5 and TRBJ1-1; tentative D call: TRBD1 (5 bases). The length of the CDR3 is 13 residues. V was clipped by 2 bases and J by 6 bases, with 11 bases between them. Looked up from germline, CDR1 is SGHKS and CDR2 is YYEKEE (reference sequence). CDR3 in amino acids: CASSLPGSAEAFF. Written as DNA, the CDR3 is TGTGCCAGCAGCTTACCAGGGTCCGCTGAAGCTTTCTTT.

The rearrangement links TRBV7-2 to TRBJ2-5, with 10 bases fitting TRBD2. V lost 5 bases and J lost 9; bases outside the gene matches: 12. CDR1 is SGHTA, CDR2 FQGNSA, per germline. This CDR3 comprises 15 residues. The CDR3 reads CASSPLAGELWAQYF. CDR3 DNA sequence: TGTGCCAGCAGCCCCCTAGCGGGAGAGTTGTGGGCCCAGTACTTC.

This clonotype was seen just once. CDR3 sequence: CASSSDRGRTNEQFF. The CDR3 coding sequence is TGTGCCAGCAGCTCGGACAGGGGGCGTACCAATGAGCAGTTCTTC. The rearrangement uses TRBV5-4 and TRBJ2-1; 11 bases are shared with TRBD1. The trim removed 3 bases at V and 6 bases at J, leaving 5 bases unmatched. The CDR3 is 15 residues long. Germline V gives CDR1 SGHNT, CDR2 YYREEE (reference sequence).

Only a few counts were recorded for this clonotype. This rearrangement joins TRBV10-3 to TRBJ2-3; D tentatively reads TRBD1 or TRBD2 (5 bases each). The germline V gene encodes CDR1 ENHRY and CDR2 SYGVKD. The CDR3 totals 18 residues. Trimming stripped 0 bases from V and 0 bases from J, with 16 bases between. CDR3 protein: CAISESRTGPPSTDTQYF. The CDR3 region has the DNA TGTGCCATCAGTGAGTCGAGGACGGGACCCCCTAGCACAGATACGCAGTATTTT.

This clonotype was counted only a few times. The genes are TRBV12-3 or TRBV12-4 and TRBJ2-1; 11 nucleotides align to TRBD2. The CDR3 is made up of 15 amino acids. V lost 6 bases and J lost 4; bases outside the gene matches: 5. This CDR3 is CASRRRTSGYNEQFF. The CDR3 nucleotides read TGTGCCAGCAGGAGACGGACTAGCGGGTACAATGAGCAGTTCTTC.

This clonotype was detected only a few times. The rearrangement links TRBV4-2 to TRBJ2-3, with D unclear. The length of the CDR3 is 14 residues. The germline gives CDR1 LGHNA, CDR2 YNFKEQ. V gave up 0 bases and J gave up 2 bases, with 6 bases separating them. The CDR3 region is CASSQDLLTDTQYF. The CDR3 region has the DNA TGTGCCAGCAGCCAAGATCTACTCACAGATACGCAGTATTTT.

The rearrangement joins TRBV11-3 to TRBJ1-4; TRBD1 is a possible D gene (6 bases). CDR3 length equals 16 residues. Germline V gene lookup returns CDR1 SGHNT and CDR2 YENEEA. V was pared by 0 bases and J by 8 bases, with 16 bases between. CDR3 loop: CASSLDLSGATEKLFF. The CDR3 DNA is TGTGCCAGCAGCTTAGATCTTTCGGGGGCGACAGAAAAACTGTTTTTT.

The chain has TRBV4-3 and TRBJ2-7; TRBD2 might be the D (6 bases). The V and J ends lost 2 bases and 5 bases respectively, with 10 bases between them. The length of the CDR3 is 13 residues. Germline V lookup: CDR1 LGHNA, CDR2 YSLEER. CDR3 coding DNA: TGCGCCAGCAGCCAATGGGGGGAAGACGAGCAGTACTTC. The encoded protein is CASSQWGEDEQYF.

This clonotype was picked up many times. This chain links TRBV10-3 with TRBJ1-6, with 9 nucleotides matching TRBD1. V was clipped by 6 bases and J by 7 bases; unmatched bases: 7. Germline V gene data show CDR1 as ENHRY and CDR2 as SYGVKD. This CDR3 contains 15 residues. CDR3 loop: CAIRIADRGNSPLHF. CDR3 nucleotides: TGTGCCATCAGGATCGCGGACAGGGGCAATTCACCCCTCCACTTT.

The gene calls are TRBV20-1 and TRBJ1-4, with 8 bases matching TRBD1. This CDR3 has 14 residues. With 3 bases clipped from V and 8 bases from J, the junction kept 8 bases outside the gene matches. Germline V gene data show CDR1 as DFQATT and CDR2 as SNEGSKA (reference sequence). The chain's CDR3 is CSARVGQGTEKLFF. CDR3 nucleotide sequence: TGCAGTGCTAGGGTCGGACAGGGAACCGAAAAACTGTTTTTT.